This T cell receptor (beta chain) was sequenced during a study of blood T cell repertoires in COVID-19. Across the study: Sites across the United States, Italy and Spain contributed samples from acute and convalescent COVID-19. Nucleic acid was either cDNA or gDNA, and it came from T cells, B-cell-depleted T cells, or PBMCs.

There are a few counts of this clone. Germline V gives CDR1 SEHNR, CDR2 FQNEAQ (reference sequence). Trimming at V came to 4 bases and at J to 4 bases, leaving 8 bases not matched to a gene. The CDR3 runs to 16 residues. Original analysis: Estimated nucleated cell counts came from reference gene primer amplification. Produced via immunoSEQ multiplex PCR; TCRdb's table is partial and in-frame only. V and J calls and clone size are those listed in that table; D and trimming were worked out from the DNA. Among around 240,000 clones listed, roughly 82% were seen once. The V and J genes are TRBV7-9 and TRBJ2-3, with 10 bases identical to TRBD1. This clonotype was sampled from a woman between 40 and 55 years old who had recovered from COVID-19. The sequenced sample was peripheral blood. CDR3 DNA sequence: TGTGCCAGCAGCTCAGACAGGGGGCGCGCAGCAGATACGCAGTATTTT. Protein product: CASSSDRGRAADTQYF.